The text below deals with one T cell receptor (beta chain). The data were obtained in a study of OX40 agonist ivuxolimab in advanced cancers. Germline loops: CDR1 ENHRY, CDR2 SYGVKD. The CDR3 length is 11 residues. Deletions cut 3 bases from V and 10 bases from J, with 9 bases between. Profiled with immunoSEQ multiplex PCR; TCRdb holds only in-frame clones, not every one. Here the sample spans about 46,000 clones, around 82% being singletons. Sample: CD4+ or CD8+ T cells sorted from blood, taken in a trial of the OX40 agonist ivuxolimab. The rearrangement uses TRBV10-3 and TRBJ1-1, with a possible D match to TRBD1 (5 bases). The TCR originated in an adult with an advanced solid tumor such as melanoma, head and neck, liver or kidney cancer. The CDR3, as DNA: TGTGCCATCAGTGACCCAGGGAGAGCTTTCTTT. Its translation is CAISDPGRAFF.